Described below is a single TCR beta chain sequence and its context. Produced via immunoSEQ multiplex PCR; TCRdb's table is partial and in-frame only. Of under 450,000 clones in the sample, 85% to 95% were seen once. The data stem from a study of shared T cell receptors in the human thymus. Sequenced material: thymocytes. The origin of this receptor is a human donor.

The CDR3 is CASGLRGSEAFF. The CDR3 bases are TGTGCTAGTGGTTTGAGGGGTTCTGAAGCTTTCTTT. The chain joins TRBV12-5 to TRBJ1-1, with a possible D match to TRBD1 (5 bases). V was pared by 2 bases and J by 6 bases, with 7 bases between. Germline-derived CDR1 and CDR2 are LGHNT and FRNRAP. CDR3 length: 12 residues.